This T cell receptor beta chain was retrieved from a study of cytomegalovirus exposure and HLA in healthy donors (dated by TCRdb to 2016 to 2017). Regarding the research as a whole: An earlier analysis of several hundred of the donors reported approximately 270 Gb of sequence data and 117 million unique TCR beta sequences from about 200 million T cells. An early release covering 550 to 700 HLA-typed donors comprised 300 to 350 gigabases of sequencing data and about 90 million unique TCR sequences. Among the roughly 390 genotyped donors, 81% belonged to the genetic ancestry cluster associated with self-reported Caucasian donors. The study aimed to test whether cataloging public T cell receptors could reveal signatures of past pathogen exposure. The study used immunosequencing to profile the T cell repertoires of 666 subjects and linked those repertoires to cytomegalovirus serostatus. In addition to the first cohort of roughly 700 subjects, a separate validation cohort of 120 different subjects was used. High-throughput TCR immunosequencing, statistical association of individual TCRs with disease status, and machine learning were combined to predict cytomegalovirus infection status. In a later analysis, previously published TCR beta repertoires from about 640 donors were re-analyzed and high-resolution HLA genotyping was added so that TCR occurrence patterns could be studied. Rather than drawing on any new phenotypic data, the later analysis identified candidate immune exposures from TCR beta sequences and the way those sequences occurred across donors. An earlier analysis of fewer than 750 of the donors used high-throughput TCR beta sequencing to judge whether each TCR beta V gene segment behaved as functional or pseudogenic. Donor age, sex, ethnicity and CMV serostatus were compiled alongside the repertoire data. In a later genetic analysis, genome-wide SNP genotypes for 398 of the 666 donors were used, and that subset was treated as a discovery cohort. Every discovery cohort repertoire had been produced on one sequencing platform. Both class I and class II loci were covered by HLA typing, at four-digit resolution. Typing coverage differed by locus: A, B, C, DRB1 and DQB1 were typed in about 620-640 donors, DQA1 in 500 to 550, DPA1 in approximately 600, and DPB1 in about 450. Roughly 5 DR-DQ haplotypes were handled as single units for association and clustering, since linkage in the cohort was strong. Among a few hundred genotyped donors of the cohort, an average of approximately 250,000 unique TCR beta nucleotide sequences were sequenced per donor, around 20% of them non-productive.

The receptor library was made with the immunoSEQ multiplex PCR assay. For the multiplex PCR, a mixture combining 60 forward primers for TCR Vbeta segments and 13 reverse primers for TCR Jbeta segments was used. The CDR3 region of rearranged TCR beta genes was amplified from genomic DNA with a multiplex PCR assay. On the Illumina HiSeq System, the amplified TCR beta libraries were sequenced as 87-base-pair reads. Concerning the study's data processing: A later analysis tallied 75 million to 95 million unique TCR beta chains across the 700 or so repertoires, and some 12 million of those chains were shared by two or more donors. A nearest-neighbor algorithm error-corrected the raw reads and collapsed the reads into unique sequences, merging closely related sequences to remove PCR and sequencing errors. V, D and J gene segments were assigned by aligning CDR3 sequences to IMGT reference sequences. Each retained sequence needed at least a six-nucleotide match to both a V gene segment and a J gene segment. A rearrangement was called productive if the CDR3 had no stop codons and remained in frame with V and J, and every other rearrangement was called non-productive. Following IMGT convention, CDR3 was defined as the stretch from the second conserved V-encoded cysteine up to the conserved J-encoded phenylalanine. In an earlier analysis of around 600 of the donors, sequences lacking an unambiguous match to a single V gene segment were excluded. An earlier analysis of fewer than 750 of the donors classified V segments as functional when productive rearrangements were above 56.7% and as segregating when the standard deviation between donors was above 5%. A statistical classification framework was built for diagnosing cytomegalovirus status from the catalog of TCR beta chain sequences. A later analysis assigned V and J genes by comparing TCR nucleotide sequences with IMGT/GENE-DB human TR gene sequences. The TCRdist pipeline was used in a later analysis to assign CDR3 sequences and most-parsimonious VDJ recombination scenarios. In a later analysis, each TCR beta chain was defined by its CDR3 amino acid sequence together with its V-gene family, and reads lacking a unique V-gene family were excluded. As a way to deal with suspected cross-contamination and a sequencing artifact, a later analysis dropped 592 nucleotide sequences that were highly shared and had low generation probability. In a later analysis, a clonal expansion index was calculated for each public chain from normalized within-repertoire ranks of inferred template counts. Generation probabilities in a later analysis came from a VDJ recombination model fitted to out-of-frame rearrangements, and those results were checked against IGoR. In a later analysis, hypergeometric tests were used to score TCR-TCR, TCR-HLA and TCR-CMV co-occurrence, with a repertoire-size bias correction applied to TCR pairs. False discovery rates were estimated in a later analysis by permuting HLA or CMV assignments 20 times. In a later analysis, co-occurring TCRs were grouped using DBSCAN, with TCRdist sequence similarity added in when clustering inside HLA-allele-positive subsets. For co-occurrence clustering, repertoires with fewer than 30,000 or more than 120,000 public chains were excluded, along with several repertoires with anomalous nucleotide sharing. In its TCRdb copy, this immuneACCESS table keeps in-frame sequences only and misses some clones. Where compared with another copy, unresolved V genes explain less than half of these, and the others have no known cause. V and J calls and clone size are copied from that table; D and trimming were computed from the DNA. The sample table shows 120,000 or so clones, and about 80% are seen once. The ten largest clones add up to around 1.5% of the sample.

General findings and caveats noted by the study authors: A further reported finding was that TCR beta sequences accurately predicted the HLA-A and HLA-B alleles for most subjects in the first cohort. In a later analysis, around 17,000 TCR beta sequences were associated with specific HLA alleles at a false discovery rate of 0.05. An earlier analysis of approximately 590 of the donors showed that most TCR beta V segments appeared in productive rearrangements either about 87% or about 30% of the time, which broadly matched IMGT annotations. Strong co-occurrence of HLA alleles, especially DR and DQ, made assigning TCR associations to individual alleles difficult. The only immune exposure information available for the cohort was CMV serostatus. The presence/absence analyses assumed that sequencing depth was roughly uniform across donors, and that assumption may not be true. In this cohort, only TCR beta chains were sequenced, and detectable features were limited by the absence of alpha or paired-chain data. In vitro tests confirmed that a few of the cytomegalovirus-associated TCR beta chains recognize cytomegalovirus antigens. In a later analysis, the rate of TCR association differed among HLA loci, with DRB1 alleles having the most associated TCRs and HLA-C alleles having the fewest. Correlated functional status among segregating V segments might reflect linkage disequilibrium, but an unknown experimental factor could not be ruled out. According to the authors, the approach could potentially be generalized to other disease states and immunological phenotypes. A later analysis found that HLA-associated TCR beta chains were more clonally expanded and had lower generation probabilities than equally common non-associated chains. Some 16 rarely observed V segments, including chromosome 9 orphons, were excluded from the earlier analysis of about 500 of the donors because counts were too low. According to a later analysis, parvovirus B19, influenza, CMV and Epstein-Barr virus appeared linked to several top co-occurrence clusters. A later analysis found that most CMV-associated TCR beta chains appeared HLA-restricted, with HLA associations seemingly driven largely by CMV exposure. While some public TCRs were present in many individuals, most TCR sequences turned up only very rarely across donors. Because the 87-base-pair reads could not distinguish some IMGT-functional V segments, including TRBV6-2 and TRBV6-3, those segments were excluded. Cytomegalovirus status was reported to be diagnosed by the classifier with high specificity and sensitivity in both the original and validation cohorts. In the study, about 150 TCR beta chains were listed as associated with cytomegalovirus. A later genetic analysis reported fewer N-insertions in productive TCRs among donors in an Asian-associated ancestry cluster than the 666-donor mean. Because HLA typing was unavailable for some donors at each locus, only the typed subset was used in association tests. The sequencing pipeline was judged likely to have produced a cluster of highly shared sequence variants as a technical artifact. In a later genetic analysis, a missense DCLRE1C variant was associated with V-gene and J-gene trimming of TCR beta chains, and the association was replicated in an independent cohort.

CDR1 SNHLY and CDR2 FYNNEI are derived from the germline V gene. Trimmed from V: 6 bases; trimmed from J: 5 bases; junction bases lacking a gene match: 8. Measured from the cysteine to the phenylalanine, the CDR3 is 15 residues long. Just CDR3 DNA is preserved here, 45 bases in frame from base 1. The cohort consisted of fewer than 700 healthy bone marrow donors. At the time of sampling, every cohort member was nominally healthy, though immune exposures that went unrecorded were likely present. The donor tested CMV seronegative and was one of the 352 seronegative cohort members. A peripheral blood sample was collected from each donor, and TCR beta sequencing was performed on peripheral blood mononuclear cells. The Qiagen DNeasy Blood Extraction Kit was used to extract genomic DNA from the blood cell samples. Details on this clone: Its recognized antigen is unknown. Base qualities are not recorded, but no much larger clone differs from it by a single base.

The source material was PBMCs. The chain uses TRBV2 and TRBJ2-2, and TRBD1 matches 8 of the central bases. The TCR originated in a woman aged 18 to 35 in good health and CMV-seronegative. The CDR3 protein is CASRNDRGMTGELFF. The DNA sequence is TGTGCCAGCAGAAACGACAGGGGTATGACCGGGGAGCTGTTTTTT.